The sequence of this T cell receptor (beta chain) was determined in a study of blood T cell repertoires in COVID-19. Study summary: Sample material is recorded as cDNA or gDNA derived from T cells, B-cell-depleted T cells, or PBMCs.

In the original analysis: Reference gene primer amplification gave estimated nucleated cell counts. Sequenced by immunoSEQ multiplex PCR; TCRdb stores in-frame clones only, minus some. V and J calls and clone size come straight from that table; D and trimming were deduced from the DNA. The sample contains around 220,000 clones, approximately 84% of which appear only once. Germline loops: CDR1 SGHTA, CDR2 FQGNSA. V was clipped by 5 bases and J by 0 bases, with 11 bases between them. The CDR3 is 15 amino acids. The sequenced material came from peripheral blood. The clonotype comes from a man aged 45-60 years with acute or convalescent COVID-19. This chain connects TRBV7-2 to TRBJ1-5; D uncertain. CDR3 residues: CASSPLRGSNQPQHF. In DNA, the CDR3 is TGTGCCAGCAGCCCTCTACGGGGTAGCAATCAGCCCCAGCATTTT.